The 32 T cell receptor beta chains below come from one sample, sequenced in a study of cytomegalovirus exposure and HLA in healthy donors. Primers included in the PCR were 60 Vbeta and 13 Jbeta primers. Assay: immunoSEQ multiplex PCR; the TCRdb copy retains only in-frame clones and omits some. The profile shows about 170,000 clones, approximately 80% of them singletons. The specimen sequenced was PBMCs. Receptors were obtained from a woman in her late teens or twenties in good health and CMV-seronegative.

The chain carries TRBV5-1 and TRBJ2-7, with TRBD2 identical over 7 bases. Germline values: CDR1 SGHRS, CDR2 YFSETQ. J was trimmed by 2 bases and V by 3 bases; bases with no gene match: 5. This CDR3 has 14 residues. The CDR3 protein is CASSSAGEAYEQYF. In DNA, the CDR3 is TGCGCCAGCAGCTCGGCGGGAGAGGCCTACGAGCAGTACTTC.

J is TRBJ2-3 and V is TRBV5-1, with a tentative D call TRBD1 (5 bases). In germline, CDR1 is SGHRS, CDR2 YFSETQ. This CDR3 region has 18 residues. The V end lost 0 bases, the J end lost 3 bases, and 20 bases lay between the germline ends. CDR3 residues: CASSLGGSQGGGTDTQYF. The CDR3 DNA is TGCGCCAGCAGCTTGGGAGGTAGCCAGGGCGGTGGGACAGATACGCAGTATTTT.

This sequence joins TRBV30 and TRBJ2-5, with TRBD2 matching 8 bases. Germline CDR1 and CDR2: GTSNPN and SVGIG (reference sequence). The length of the CDR3 is 17 residues. Trimming removed 4 bases from V and 8 bases from J; junction bases left unmatched: 21. CDR3 sequence (DNA): TGTGCCTGGACCATCCTTAGGACGGGAGGGCCGAGGGGCACCCAGTACTTC. Amino acid sequence: CAWTILRTGGPRGTQYF.

V gene TRBV11-2 combines with J gene TRBJ2-1; TRBD1 is a possible D gene (6 bases). The CDR3 is 16 residues long. The germline CDR1 and CDR2 sequences are SGHAT and FQNNGV. Trimming removed 1 base at V and 8 bases at J, with 18 bases between. Here the CDR3 reads CASSLGLEQGGDEQFF. For the CDR3, the DNA is TGTGCCAGCAGCTTAGGTCTCGAACAGGGCGGTGATGAGCAGTTCTTC.

The V call is TRBV11-3, the J call TRBJ2-7; 7 bases fit TRBD1. CDR1 and CDR2 from the germline V gene are SGHNT and YENEEA. With 8 bases clipped from V and 6 bases from J, the junction kept 13 bases outside the gene matches. The CDR3 contains 14 residues. CDR3 region: CASRQGTSTGEQYF. CDR3 bases: TGTGCCAGCCGACAGGGAACTTCAACTGGCGAGCAGTACTTC.

This clone appeared a single time. The chain recombines TRBV5-1 with TRBJ1-2; D is perhaps TRBD1 (5 bases). Germline loops: CDR1 SGHRS, CDR2 YFSETQ. Trimming left V 3 bases short and J 8 bases short, with 14 bases between. There are 13 residues in the CDR3. The CDR3 reads CASSSPGGIGYTF. The CDR3 nucleotides are TGCGCCAGCAGCTCCCCGGGGGGGATAGGCTACACCTTC.

This CDR3 is CASSSRTIYYEQYF. In DNA, the CDR3 is TGTGCCAGCAGCTCCCGGACTATCTACTACGAGCAGTACTTC. The chain joins TRBV13 to TRBJ2-7; possible D gene TRBD2, 6 bases. The germline V gene encodes CDR1 PRHDT and CDR2 FYEKMQ (reference sequence). V lost 4 bases and J lost 3, with 13 bases in between. This CDR3 comprises 14 residues.

This rearrangement joins TRBV19 to TRBJ1-4; 7 bases agree with TRBD1. The CDR3 is made up of 15 amino acids. Germline CDR1 reads LNHDA; CDR2 reads SQIVND (reference sequence). V trimming: 3 bases; J trimming: 8 bases; junction bases outside the gene matches: 9. Written as DNA, the CDR3 is TGTGCCAGTAGTATTTCGACAGGGTTGGGCGAAAAACTGTTTTTT. Amino acid sequence: CASSISTGLGEKLFF.

The rearrangement uses TRBV28 and TRBJ1-5, with 7 positions matching TRBD1. Germline V CDR1 and CDR2: MDHEN, SYDVKM. There are 16 residues in the CDR3. The V segment lost 6 bases and the J segment 3 bases; nucleotides outside the gene matches: 11. CDR3 bases: TGTGCCAGCAGGCCGACGGGCAGGGGGGTCAATCAGCCCCAGCATTTT. Translated: CASRPTGRGVNQPQHF.

This sequence joins TRBV18 and TRBJ2-1; TRBD2 matches at 10 bases. After removal of 0 bases from V and 1 base from J, the junction contained 3 bases not matched to a gene. The CDR3 length is 17 residues. Germline CDR1 reads KGHSH; CDR2 reads LQKENI. The CDR3 nucleotides read TGTGCCAGCTCACCACCGGGACTAGCGCATTCCTACAATGAGCAGTTCTTC. Protein sequence: CASSPPGLAHSYNEQFF.

J is TRBJ1-1 and V is TRBV4-3, with 8 bases fitting TRBD1. Germline V lookup: CDR1 LGHNA, CDR2 YSLEER. This CDR3 is built from 15 residues. Trimming removed 5 bases from V and 4 bases from J; junction bases left unmatched: 9. CDR3 bases: TGCGCCAGCAGCACTTCAAGCAGGGGGCGCACTGAAGCTTTCTTT. Protein product: CASSTSSRGRTEAFF.

The chain has TRBV23-1 and TRBJ1-2; 9 bases are shared with TRBD1. TRBV23-1 is noted as an ORF with a role that remains uncertain. CDR3 size: 15 residues. The V segment lost 5 bases and the J segment 8 bases; nucleotides outside the gene matches: 12. The CDR3 DNA reads as TGCGCCAGCAGTGACCCGGGACAGGGAAATAGAGGCTACACCTTC. Translated, it gives CASSDPGQGNRGYTF.

The chain is built from TRBV7-6 and TRBJ1-1, with TRBD1 identical over 8 bases. Trimming at V came to 5 bases and at J to 3 bases, leaving 11 bases not matched to a gene. CDR3 length: 16 amino acids. Germline lookup yields CDR1 SGHVS and CDR2 FNYEAQ. This CDR3 is CASSRTQRQGYTEAFF. The CDR3 nucleotides read TGTGCCAGCAGCCGCACTCAAAGACAGGGGTACACTGAAGCTTTCTTT.

V is TRBV11-2 and J is TRBJ1-4; weak D call: TRBD1 (6 bases). The length of the CDR3 is 17 residues. Germline-derived CDR1 and CDR2 are SGHAT and FQNNGV. The germline V and J ends were trimmed by 1 base and 4 bases, with 16 bases remaining between them. In DNA form, the CDR3 reads TGTGCCAGCAGCTTAGTGTTGTATGGGGGCGGTAATGAAAAACTGTTTTTT. Its protein is CASSLVLYGGGNEKLFF.

The chain employs TRBV30 and TRBJ2-7; the D gene is possibly TRBD1 (6 bases). The V gene lost 5 bases and the J gene lost 0 bases, with 11 bases spanning the gap. CDR1 GTSNPN and CDR2 SVGIG come from the germline V gene (reference sequence). CDR3 size: 13 residues. CDR3 sequence reads: CAWATGSSYEQYF. CDR3 nucleotide sequence: TGTGCCTGGGCAACAGGGAGCTCCTACGAGCAGTACTTC.

The chain uses TRBV7-9 and TRBJ2-7; 10 nucleotides align to TRBD2. The CDR3 runs to 19 residues. The V gene's germline CDR1 is SEHNR and CDR2 FQNEAQ (reference sequence). V was pared by 1 base and J by 4 bases, with 16 bases of the junction left unmatched. The CDR3 nucleotides read TGTGCCAGCAGCTTAGGTCTAGCGGGAGCCGGATCTGGCAGATACGAGCAGTACTTC. The encoded protein is CASSLGLAGAGSGRYEQYF.

This chain links TRBV2 with TRBJ2-7, with 8 bases identical to TRBD2. Per germline, CDR1 SNHLY and CDR2 FYNNEI. The CDR3 loop spans 15 amino acids. J was trimmed by 4 bases and V by 1 base; bases with no gene match: 6. CDR3 coding DNA: TGTGCCAGCAGTGAAGGGAGCGGGAGTCGGTACGAGCAGTACTTC. Its protein is CASSEGSGSRYEQYF.

V and J are TRBV27 and TRBJ2-7, with TRBD1 matching over 9 bases. CDR3 length equals 15 residues. Per germline, CDR1 MNHEY and CDR2 SMNVEV (reference sequence). With 4 bases clipped from V and 0 bases from J, the junction kept 4 bases outside the gene matches. The CDR3 bases are TGTGCCAGCAGTTCAGGGACAGGGAGCTCCTACGAGCAGTACTTC. Its translation: CASSSGTGSSYEQYF.

This clone was seen a few times. This chain uses TRBV9 with TRBJ2-3; TRBD2 matches at 9 bases. Germline V gene data show CDR1 as SGDLS and CDR2 as YYNGEE. CDR3 length equals 16 residues. With V trimmed by 0 bases and J by 0 bases, 2 bases remained unmatched. The CDR3 spells CASSVATSGSTDTQYF. CDR3 bases: TGTGCCAGCAGCGTAGCTACTAGCGGGAGCACAGATACGCAGTATTTT.

The CDR3 is CASSSRREPYTDTQYF. For the CDR3, the DNA is TGTGCCAGCAGCTCCAGGAGGGAGCCCTACACAGATACGCAGTATTTT. The gene calls are TRBV7-6 and TRBJ2-3; D may be TRBD2 (6 bases). The CDR3 is 16 amino acids. CDR1 and CDR2 from the germline V gene are SGHVS and FNYEAQ. V lost 4 bases and J lost 2, with 16 bases in between. The full variable domain, rest sourced from reference TRBV7-6 and TRBJ2-3, is GAGVSQSPRYKVTKRGQDVALRCDPISGHVSLYWYRQALGQGPEFLTYFNYEAQQDKSGLPNDRFSAERPEGSISTLTIQRTEQRDSAMYRCASSSRREPYTDTQYFGPGTRLTVL.

This chain connects TRBV6-6 to TRBJ2-1, with TRBD2 matching over 7 bases. This CDR3 spans 16 amino acids. CDR1 and CDR2 (germline): MNHNY, SVGAGI (reference sequence). V lost 0 bases and J lost 3; bases outside the gene matches: 5. This chain's CDR3 is CASSYSGRGDYNEQFF. Here the CDR3 DNA reads TGTGCCAGCAGTTACTCTGGGAGGGGAGACTACAATGAGCAGTTCTTC.

The CDR3 loop reads CASGLASQGTAREKLFF. The CDR3 DNA reads TGTGCTAGTGGTTTGGCCTCTCAGGGGACAGCAAGGGAAAAACTGTTTTTT. This chain joins TRBV12-5 and TRBJ1-4, with 7 nucleotides matching TRBD1. The CDR3 has 17 amino acids. With V trimmed by 1 base and J by 8 bases, 13 bases remained unmatched. Germline values: CDR1 LGHNT, CDR2 FRNRAP.

Notes on this clone: The junction shows a germline mismatch at one end, possibly a read error. V is TRBV19 and J is TRBJ1-1, with D maybe TRBD1 (6 bases). The CDR3 is 12 amino acids. Germline CDR1 and CDR2: LNHDA and SQIVND (reference sequence). CDR3 in DNA: TGTGCCAATAGTAGGGGACAACTTGAAGCTTTCTTT. It translates to CANSRGQLEAFF.

Note on this clone: Other nucleotide sequences in the sample specify the same CDR3. J is TRBJ2-5 and V is TRBV2; D is uncertain. Between the trimmed V and J ends, which lost 6 bases and 3 bases, there was a span of 5 bases. This CDR3 is built from 11 residues. Germline V CDR1 and CDR2: SNHLY, FYNNEI. CDR3 in DNA: TGTGCCAGCAGCGGTGAAGAGACCCAGTACTTC. Residues: CASSGEETQYF. Drawing the rest from reference TRBV2 and TRBJ2-5, the complete variable domain is EPEVTQTPSHQVTQMGQEVILRCVPISNHLYFYWYRQILGQKVEFLVSFYNNEISEKSEIFDDQFSVERPDGSNFTLKIRSTKLEDSAMYFCASSGEETQYFGPGTRLLVL.

The chain joins TRBV9 to TRBJ2-2; D not resolved. Germline V CDR1 and CDR2: SGDLS, YYNGEE. This CDR3 comprises 13 residues. Trimming took 0 bases from V and 7 from J, leaving 7 bases between them. For the CDR3, the DNA is TGTGCCAGCAGCGTAGCTACGAGCGGGGAGCTGTTTTTT. It yields the protein CASSVATSGELFF.

This clone was seen a handful of times. The J gene is TRBJ1-2, the V gene TRBV19, with a possible D match to TRBD1 (6 bases). The length of the CDR3 is 12 residues. Germline CDR1 LNHDA, CDR2 SQIVND (reference sequence). Trimming cost V 5 bases and J 4 bases, with 8 bases left between them. The CDR3 DNA sequence: TGTGCCAGTAGTTTGGACAGCTATGGCTACACCTTC. This gives the protein CASSLDSYGYTF.

The sample holds many counts of this clone. The chain uses TRBV27 and TRBJ2-2; D gene uncertain. From germline, CDR1 is MNHEY and CDR2 SMNVEV (reference sequence). V was trimmed by 7 bases and J by 6 bases, leaving 12 bases between them. This CDR3 is 13 amino acids long. The CDR3 nucleotides read TGTGCCAGCACCTTCAAACAAGCCGGGGAGCTGTTTTTT. Its protein product is CASTFKQAGELFF.

V is TRBV7-3 and J is TRBJ1-2; D is possibly TRBD1 (5 bases). There are 13 residues in the CDR3. Germline CDR1 and CDR2: SGHTA and FQGTGA. Trimming took off 2 bases at V and 8 bases at J, with 12 bases between the two ends. In nucleotides, the CDR3 is TGTGCCAGCAGCTTATTGTCAGGGTACGGCTACACCTTC. The encoded protein is CASSLLSGYGYTF. Supplemented by reference TRBV7-3 and TRBJ1-2, the full variable domain reads GAGVSQTPSNKVTEKGKYVELRCDPISGHTALYWYRQSLGQGPEFLIYFQGTGAADDSGLPNDRFFAVRPEGSVSTLKIQRTERGDSAVYLCASSLLSGYGYTFGSGTRLTVV.

This rearrangement joins TRBV5-4 to TRBJ2-3; possible D gene TRBD2, 6 bases. The CDR3 has 13 amino acids. Trimming took off 4 bases at V and 4 bases at J, with 10 bases between the two ends. The germline CDR1 and CDR2 sequences are SGHNT and YYREEE (reference sequence). For the CDR3, the DNA is TGTGCCAGCAGCGCGGGACCACCAGATACGCAGTATTTT. Its translation is CASSAGPPDTQYF.

The rearrangement uses TRBV7-9 and TRBJ2-3; D may be TRBD2 (5 bases). CDR3 size: 15 residues. The germline V gene encodes CDR1 SEHNR and CDR2 FQNEAQ (reference sequence). Trimming shortened V by 1 base and J by 2 bases, and 10 bases separated the two germline ends. CDR3: CASSLVAGDTDTQYF. CDR3 in DNA: TGTGCCAGCAGCTTAGTGGCCGGGGACACAGATACGCAGTATTTT.

CDR3 region: CSARLDNEQFF. In DNA, the CDR3 is TGCAGCGCCCGACTCGACAATGAGCAGTTCTTC. V gene TRBV29-1 combines with J gene TRBJ2-1; the D is unclear. The CDR3 runs 11 residues. V was shortened by 7 bases and J by 5 bases, with 9 bases between the two germline ends. CDR1 is SQVTM and CDR2 is ANQGSEA in the germline V gene.

In its sample, this clone was seen a few times. The chain employs TRBV6-5 and TRBJ2-7; the match to TRBD2 covers 7 bases. V dropped 5 bases and J dropped 2; count of bases not matched to a gene: 6. Germline V CDR1 and CDR2: MNHEY, SVGAGI. The CDR3 contains 14 residues. CDR3 nucleotide sequence: TGTGCCAGCAGTCGGGTAGCGGGCGCCTACGAGCAGTACTTC. Translated, it gives CASSRVAGAYEQYF.